This T cell receptor beta chain was sequenced during a study of cytomegalovirus exposure and HLA in healthy donors. In the study overall: An earlier analysis found 95 million to 140 million unique TCR beta sequences from 150 million to 200 million T cells.

For this clone: Its cognate antigen is unknown.

The CDR3 length is 16 residues. CDR1 MNHEY and CDR2 SVGAGI come from the germline V gene. V lost 4 bases to trimming and J lost 4 bases; unmatched junction nucleotides: 6. Study-wide results and caveats: A later examination showed that TCR association rates differed by HLA locus, with DRB1 most and HLA-C fewest.

With 60 Vbeta and 13 Jbeta primers, the PCR was carried out. Sequencing used immunoSEQ multiplex PCR; TCRdb keeps in-frame clones, though not all of them. The sample contains around 130,000 clones, around 70% of which appear only once. The V gene is TRBV6-5, the J gene TRBJ2-1; 11 positions match TRBD1. The sequence derives from a woman younger than 45 in good health and CMV-seronegative. Sequenced: PBMCs. In nucleotides, the CDR3 is TGTGCCAGCAGTTCCGGGACAGGGGGGCCTTACAATGAGCAGTTCTTC. This encodes CASSSGTGGPYNEQFF.